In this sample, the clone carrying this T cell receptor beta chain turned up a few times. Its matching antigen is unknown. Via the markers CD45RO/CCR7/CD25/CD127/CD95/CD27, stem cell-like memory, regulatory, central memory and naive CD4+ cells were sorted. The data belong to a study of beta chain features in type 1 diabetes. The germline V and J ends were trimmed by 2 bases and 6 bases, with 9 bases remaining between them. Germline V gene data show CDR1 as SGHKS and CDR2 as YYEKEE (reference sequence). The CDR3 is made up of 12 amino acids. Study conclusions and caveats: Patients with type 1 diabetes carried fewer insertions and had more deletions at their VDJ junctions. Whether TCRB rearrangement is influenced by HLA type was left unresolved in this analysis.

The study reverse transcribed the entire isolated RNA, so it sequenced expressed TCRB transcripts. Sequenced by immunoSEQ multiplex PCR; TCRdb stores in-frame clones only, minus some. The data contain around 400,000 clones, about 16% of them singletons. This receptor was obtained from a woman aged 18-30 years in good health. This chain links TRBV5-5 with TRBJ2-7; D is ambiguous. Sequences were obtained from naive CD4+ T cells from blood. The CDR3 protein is CASSLSLFEQYF. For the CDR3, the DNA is TGTGCCAGCAGCTTATCCCTATTCGAGCAGTACTTC. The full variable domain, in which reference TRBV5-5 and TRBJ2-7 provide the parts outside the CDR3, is DAGVTQSPTHLIKTRGQQVTLRCSPISGHKSVSWYQQVLGQGPQFIFQYYEKEERGRGNFPDRFSARQFPNYSSELNVNALLLGDSALYLCASSLSLFEQYFGPGTRLTVT.